The clone carrying this T cell receptor (beta chain) showed up just a few times. This record comes from a study of neurological immune-mediated disorders. MiXCR was run by TCRdb on the 5' RACE reads, yielding one entry per CDR3 protein. The data show about 20,000 distinct CDR3 sequences, 27% seen once. The CDR3 contains 16 residues. Per germline, CDR1 SGHTA and CDR2 FQGNSA. With V trimmed by 4 bases and J by 9 bases, 12 bases remained unmatched. V usage is TRBV7-2 and J usage is TRBJ2-1; 10 nucleotides agree with TRBD2. Sequenced sample: PBMCs. The origin of this receptor is a man aged 45-65 years with HTLV-1-associated myelopathy (HAM/TSP). CDR3 amino acids: CASSSVPGLAPGEQFF. CDR3 bases: TGTGCCAGCAGCTCCGTTCCGGGACTAGCGCCGGGTGAGCAGTTCTTC.